This TCR beta chain was sequenced in a study of blood T cell repertoires in COVID-19. About the research overall: The samples span acute and convalescent COVID-19 from the United States, Italy and Spain.

The V end was cut by 4 bases, the J end by 4 bases, with 11 bases between. Germline V gene data show CDR1 as SNHLY and CDR2 as FYNNEI. The length of the CDR3 is 14 residues. Recovered Cohort 3 donors showed two negative PCRs, clearance, or symptom resolution. Generated by immunoSEQ multiplex PCR, the TCRdb table keeps only in-frame clones and is missing some. The table records 280,000 or so clones, approximately 85% of them present only once. This chain connects TRBV2 to TRBJ1-3; D is undetermined. What was sequenced was PBMCs or T cells enriched from blood (not recorded which). The receptor's source is a young man who had recovered from COVID-19. In DNA, the CDR3 is TGTGCCAGCAGTGGTTCGGGAACGGGAAACACCATATATTTT. It specifies CASSGSGTGNTIYF.